A selection of T cell receptor beta chains follows, all from one sample in a study of T cell responses to AZD1222 COVID-19 vaccine. Generated by immunoSEQ multiplex PCR, the TCRdb table keeps only in-frame clones and is missing some. The sample records about 130,000 clones, around 84% being singletons. Sample: peripheral blood, taken on day 0 of AZD1222 vaccination. Source of these receptors: an adult in good health. Each CDR3 is given with its conserved first and last residue. Fields, in order: clone size, D gene, V gene, J gene, CDR3 protein, CDR3 DNA. A D gene is named only where the DNA matches it firmly. Expanded clones are given a class, and other clones once, few, many or no size at all.

few	TRBD2	TRBV6-1	TRBJ2-1	CASSETSGSYNEQFF	TGTGCCAGCAGTGAGACTAGCGGCTCCTACAATGAGCAGTTCTTC
.	.	TRBV30	TRBJ2-2	CAWSELGLPTGELFF	TGTGCCTGGAGTGAATTGGGACTTCCCACCGGGGAGCTGTTTTTT
.	TRBD1	TRBV2	TRBJ1-5	CASSNGQGSIQPQHF	TGTGCCAGCAGCAACGGACAGGGGTCGATTCAGCCCCAGCATTTT
.	TRBD2	TRBV5-6	TRBJ2-5	CASSLLAGAYQETQYF	TGTGCCAGCAGCTTACTAGCGGGGGCCTATCAAGAGACCCAGTACTTC
.	.	TRBV9	TRBJ2-2	CASSVGGYNTGELFF	TGTGCCAGCAGCGTAGGGGGGTACAACACCGGGGAGCTGTTTTTT
.	.	TRBV29-1	TRBJ1-5	CSVEDRRTVVQPQHF	TGCAGCGTTGAAGATCGAAGGACAGTGGTTCAGCCCCAGCATTTT
.	TRBD2	TRBV4-1	TRBJ2-1	CASSQDRSGGLAGPPSYNEQFF	TGCGCCAGCAGCCAAGATAGGTCTGGGGGACTAGCGGGGCCTCCTTCCTACAATGAGCAGTTCTTC
.	.	TRBV28	TRBJ1-1	CASSPPGTFPEAFF	TGTGCCAGCAGTCCCCCCGGGACGTTCCCTGAAGCTTTCTTT
.	TRBD2	TRBV9	TRBJ2-2	CASHGGEGTGELFF	TGTGCCAGCCATGGGGGGGAAGGCACCGGGGAGCTGTTTTTT
.	.	TRBV5-4	TRBJ1-6	CASSLERGVDSPLHF	TGTGCCAGCAGCTTGGAAAGGGGTGTCGATTCACCCCTCCACTTT
.	TRBD1	TRBV10-3	TRBJ1-5	CAISEEGGRNQPQHF	TGTGCCATCAGTGAAGAAGGGGGCCGCAATCAGCCCCAGCATTTT
.	.	TRBV5-4	TRBJ2-3	CASSLDGAGFSTQYF	TGTGCCAGCAGCTTGGATGGCGCTGGTTTCTCTACGCAGTATTTT
once	TRBD1	TRBV5-1	TRBJ2-2	CASSSGTGRTGELFF	TGCGCCAGCAGCTCCGGGACAGGGCGTACCGGGGAGCTGTTTTTT
few	.	TRBV5-1	TRBJ2-7	CASSGDTGAYEQYF	TGCGCCAGCAGCGGGGACACGGGGGCCTACGAGCAGTACTTC
.	TRBD1	TRBV28	TRBJ1-5	CASTVPQGAANRQPQHF	TGTGCCAGCACCGTACCTCAGGGGGCAGCGAATCGTCAGCCCCAGCATTTT
.	.	TRBV30	TRBJ1-6	CALFPRTPNSPLHF	TGTGCCCTTTTTCCTCGGACACCTAATTCACCCCTCCACTTT
once	.	TRBV14	TRBJ1-4	CASSQDLEGKLFF	TGTGCCAGCAGCCAAGATCTGGAGGGAAAACTGTTTTTT
.	TRBD2	TRBV28	TRBJ2-7	CASSSYMVGGGEQYF	TGTGCCAGCAGTTCCTATATGGTTGGGGGGGGAGAGCAGTACTTC
few	.	TRBV27	TRBJ2-2	CASSLLNTGELFF	TGTGCCAGCAGTTTACTAAACACCGGGGAGCTGTTTTTT
.	.	TRBV7-9	TRBJ1-6	CASSSQVGNSPLHF	TGTGCCAGCAGCTCGCAGGTGGGGAATTCACCCCTCCACTTT